The 20 T cell receptor beta chains below come from one sample, sequenced in a study of blood T cell repertoires in COVID-19. Data came from immunoSEQ multiplex PCR; TCRdb stores just in-frame clones and leaves some out. The sample includes about 300,000 clones, about nine tenths of them seen just once. The sequencing sample was made of PBMCs or T cells enriched from blood (not recorded which). Every receptor here comes from a woman aged 18-30 years who had recovered from COVID-19.

V gene TRBV28 combines with J gene TRBJ1-4; 7 nucleotides align to TRBD1. From germline, CDR1 is MDHEN and CDR2 SYDVKM. V lost 3 bases and J lost 2; bases outside the gene matches: 3. This CDR3 region has 15 residues. DNA for the CDR3: TGTGCCAGCAGTTTCCTGACAGGGACTAATGAAAAACTGTTTTTT. Amino acids: CASSFLTGTNEKLFF.

This clone was counted once. The sample has other DNA sequences that encode this CDR3 too. The chain combines TRBV28 with TRBJ1-6; 8 positions agree with TRBD1. This CDR3 spans 14 amino acids. Germline lookup yields CDR1 MDHEN and CDR2 SYDVKM. Germline trimming cut 3 bases from V and 10 bases from J; bases unmatched to any gene: 5. CDR3: CASSFGQGGSPLHF. In DNA, the CDR3 is TGTGCCAGCAGTTTTGGACAGGGTGGATCACCCCTCCACTTT. Supplemented by reference TRBV28 and TRBJ1-6, the full variable domain reads DVKVTQSSRYLVKRTGEKVFLECVQDMDHENMFWYRQDPGLGLRLIYFSYDVKMKEKGDIPEGYSVSREKKERFSLILESASTNQTSMYLCASSFGQGGSPLHFGNGTRLTVT.

CDR3 DNA: TGTGCCAGCAGACGAACGGGTGGGTTCAATCAGCCCCAGCATTTT. It codes for CASRRTGGFNQPQHF. The chain joins TRBV6-5 to TRBJ1-5; the D is unclear. V lost 6 bases and J lost 3, with 15 bases in between. CDR3 length equals 15 residues. Germline assignment: CDR1 MNHEY and CDR2 SVGAGI.

This chain uses TRBV18 with TRBJ2-7, with TRBD2 as a possible D gene (6 bases). CDR1 KGHSH and CDR2 LQKENI come from the germline V gene. The CDR3 has 16 amino acids. The ends were cut back, 1 base at V and 1 base at J, with 14 bases in the middle. CDR3 DNA: TGTGCCAGCTCACCACAACGGGGCGGGGCATCCTACGAGCAGTACTTC. This gives the protein CASSPQRGGASYEQYF.

This rearrangement joins TRBV6-1 to TRBJ2-5, with D unclear. The CDR3 extends over 14 amino acids. The germline CDR1 and CDR2 sequences are MNHNS and SASEGT. Between the trimmed V and J ends, which lost 2 bases and 2 bases, there was a span of 9 bases. For the CDR3, the DNA is TGTGCCAGCAGTGAATGGGCAGCTCAAGAGACCCAGTACTTC. Translating it yields CASSEWAAQETQYF.

About this clone: Mismatch with germline at one junction end may stem from a read error. The DNA for the CDR3 is TGTGCCAGCAGCTTAGAGGTTGCACCAGCGTGTTTT. Protein sequence: CASSLEVAPACF. This chain links TRBV7-8 with TRBJ2-2, with D uncertain. The CDR3 contains 12 residues. The germline CDR1 and CDR2 sequences are SGHVS and FQNEAQ.

This clone has ten or more counts. The CDR3 DNA sequence: TGTGCCAGTAGTATGAGAGAGGACAGGGCAGAGGGAAACACTGAAGCTTTCTTT. Protein sequence: CASSMREDRAEGNTEAFF. The rearrangement links TRBV19 to TRBJ1-1, with 8 bases aligning to TRBD1. This CDR3 spans 18 amino acids. V shed 3 bases, J shed 2 bases, and the junction held 14 bases outside the gene matches. Germline CDR1 and CDR2: LNHDA and SQIVND (reference sequence).

The rearrangement links TRBV7-3 to TRBJ2-2; TRBD2 agrees at 11 bases. The V and J ends lost 5 bases and 7 bases, in that order; junction bases with no gene match: 6. The germline CDR1 and CDR2 sequences are SGHTA and FQGTGA. The CDR3 loop spans 15 amino acids. CDR3 in amino acids: CASSLTSGSSGELFF. CDR3 DNA sequence: TGTGCCAGCAGCCTTACTAGCGGGAGTAGCGGGGAGCTGTTTTTT.

This clone appeared a few times. The chain recombines TRBV5-1 with TRBJ1-6; D possibly corresponds to TRBD1 (6 bases). V lost 0 bases, J lost 6 bases, and 7 bases lay in between. The CDR3 extends over 14 amino acids. Germline CDR1 is SGHRS and CDR2 is YFSETQ. This chain's CDR3 is CASSLDRVNSPLHF. Written as DNA, the CDR3 is TGCGCCAGCAGCTTGGACAGGGTTAATTCACCCCTCCACTTT.

This chain joins TRBV2 and TRBJ1-1, with no clear D. Germline V CDR1 and CDR2: SNHLY, FYNNEI. Deletions cut 7 bases from V and 1 base from J, with 10 bases between. The CDR3 loop spans 13 amino acids. The CDR3 bases are TGTGCCAGCAAGGGAGGAAGGAACACTGAAGCTTTCTTT. It translates to CASKGGRNTEAFF.

V and J are TRBV28 and TRBJ1-2, with D maybe TRBD1 (5 bases). This CDR3 contains 15 residues. The V end was cut by 2 bases, the J end by 7 bases, with 17 bases between. From germline, CDR1 is MDHEN and CDR2 SYDVKM. This CDR3 is CASSLVSRTLGGYTF. DNA of the CDR3: TGTGCCAGCAGTTTAGTCTCCCGGACACTCGGTGGCTACACCTTC.

This clone has more than one count but fewer than ten. The rearrangement uses TRBV3-1 (or the pseudogene TRBV3-2) and TRBJ2-1; D gene unclear. This CDR3 is built from 14 residues. Germline CDR1 is LGHDT and CDR2 is YNNKEL (reference sequence). The ends were cut back, 1 base at V and 4 bases at J, with 8 bases in the middle. The CDR3 loop reads CASSQGANYNEQFF. The CDR3 DNA reads as TGTGCCAGCAGCCAAGGCGCAAATTACAATGAGCAGTTCTTC.

V gene TRBV10-1 combines with J gene TRBJ1-1; 7 bases map to TRBD1. Per germline, CDR1 WNHNN and CDR2 SYGVQD (reference sequence). The J segment lost 11 bases and the V segment lost 5 bases, leaving 11 bases of the junction unmatched. This CDR3 is 13 amino acids long. CDR3 protein: CASSLRTGQEAFF. CDR3 nucleotide sequence: TGCGCCAGCAGTTTACGGACAGGTCAAGAGGCTTTCTTT.

The chain links TRBV30 to TRBJ2-3, with 8 bases lining up with TRBD2. CDR3 length: 14 residues. Per germline, CDR1 GTSNPN and CDR2 SVGIG (reference sequence). Unmatched junction bases numbered 5, after V lost 4 bases and J lost 2 bases. The CDR3 bases are TGTGCCTGGAAGGGCGGGGGGTACACAGATACGCAGTATTTT. Translated, it gives CAWKGGGYTDTQYF.

The V call is TRBV19, the J call TRBJ1-5, with D tentatively TRBD1 (6 bases). Per germline, CDR1 LNHDA and CDR2 SQIVND (reference sequence). Trimming removed 8 bases at V and 9 bases at J, with 20 bases between. CDR3 length: 14 amino acids. CDR3 bases: TGTGCCAGTGGGGACCCAGGGGCTTGGGGGCCCCAGCATTTT. Translating it yields CASGDPGAWGPQHF.

V usage is TRBV3-1 (or the pseudogene TRBV3-2) and J usage is TRBJ1-2; D ambiguous. This CDR3 has 16 residues. CDR1 is LGHDT, CDR2 YNNKEL, per germline (reference sequence). V lost 2 bases and J 4 bases, leaving 17 bases between the germline ends. Here the CDR3 DNA reads TGTGCCAGCAGCCAAACGCCGGCGGTGAGCTTCTATGGCTACACCTTC. It is translated as CASSQTPAVSFYGYTF.

The genes are TRBV18 and TRBJ1-2; TRBD1 matches at 7 bases. This CDR3 region has 17 residues. Germline trimming cut 2 bases from V and 3 bases from J; bases unmatched to any gene: 12. Germline V gene lookup returns CDR1 KGHSH and CDR2 LQKENI. This CDR3 is CASSPIRDSYDHYGYTF. The CDR3 nucleotides read TGTGCCAGCTCACCAATTCGGGACAGTTACGACCACTATGGCTACACCTTC.

The J gene is TRBJ1-2, the V gene TRBV6-5; D is unclear. This CDR3 has 13 residues. Germline CDR1 and CDR2: MNHEY and SVGAGI. V lost 0 bases, J lost 6 bases, and 8 bases lay in between. CDR3 in DNA: TGTGCCAGCAGTTACTCGGAGGGTAATGGCTACACCTTC. Amino acid sequence: CASSYSEGNGYTF.

The genes are TRBV7-9 and TRBJ2-5, with 13 bases matching TRBD2. V dropped 0 bases and J dropped 6; count of bases not matched to a gene: 4. This CDR3 contains 16 residues. CDR1 is SEHNR and CDR2 is FQNEAQ in the germline V gene (reference sequence). CDR3 sequence reads: CASSLAETSGGKTQYF. The DNA for the CDR3 is TGTGCCAGCAGCTTAGCGGAGACTAGCGGGGGGAAGACCCAGTACTTC.

The DNA for the CDR3 is TGCGCCAGCAGCACGGGACAGGGCCTCTCCTACGAGCAGTACTTC. This translates into CASSTGQGLSYEQYF. This chain joins TRBV5-1 and TRBJ2-7; 9 bases map to TRBD1. This CDR3 is built from 15 residues. V dropped 4 bases and J dropped 0; count of bases not matched to a gene: 5. From germline, CDR1 is SGHRS and CDR2 YFSETQ.